The rows below give T cell receptor beta chains drawn from one sample of a study of metastatic and nonmetastatic thyroid tumors. TCRdb re-processed the PCR reads through MiXCR. The sample yields about 92,000 clones, just under 15% seen once. Sample: blood. These receptors were taken from a female donor with papillary thyroid cancer or a benign thyroid nodule (not recorded which). Some clones in this sample may be carry-over from other donors' samples. Each CDR3 is given without its conserved first and last residue. D genes are given only for firm matches.

d_call: .
v_call: TRBV6-2/TRBV6-3
cdr3_aa: ASRRPGSPLVYT

d_call: .
v_call: TRBV6-5
cdr3_aa: ASSYAGEDTQY

d_call: .
v_call: TRBV6-1
cdr3_aa: ASSLDSGIHYEQY

d_call: .
v_call: TRBV18
cdr3_aa: ASSQLSGNTIY

d_call: .
v_call: TRBV6-1
cdr3_aa: ASHLDGDRGNQPQH

d_call: TRBD1
v_call: TRBV5-1
cdr3_aa: ASSLDVGTGDTGELF

d_call: .
v_call: TRBV6-1
cdr3_aa: ASNPSTPGELF

d_call: TRBD1
v_call: TRBV27
cdr3_aa: ASRGDRHNSTLH

d_call: .
v_call: TRBV6-1
cdr3_aa: AITRVTDTQY

d_call: TRBD1
v_call: TRBV20-1
cdr3_aa: SAKVPDRGSDTQY

d_call: .
v_call: TRBV6-5
cdr3_aa: ASSYGASTDTQY

d_call: .
v_call: TRBV28
cdr3_aa: ASGRNYGYT

d_call: TRBD1
v_call: TRBV9
cdr3_aa: ASSVVRDRAYGYT

d_call: .
v_call: TRBV6-5
cdr3_aa: ASSYRGSGNTIY

d_call: .
v_call: TRBV19
cdr3_aa: ASSIDWAPGTETYEQY

d_call: TRBD1
v_call: TRBV3-1
cdr3_aa: ASSQETGVNNQPQH

d_call: .
v_call: TRBV6-5
cdr3_aa: ASSYGYGGPSYEQY

d_call: .
v_call: TRBV7-2
cdr3_aa: ASSFGGHASYEQY

d_call: TRBD2
v_call: TRBV4-2
cdr3_aa: ASSQEWGGLAKNIQY

d_call: TRBD1
v_call: TRBV7-3
cdr3_aa: ASILDRGCEQY

d_call: TRBD1
v_call: TRBV10-2
cdr3_aa: ASSDNGTATNQPKH

d_call: .
v_call: TRBV29-1
cdr3_aa: SVEGRGDVYGYT

d_call: .
v_call: TRBV30
cdr3_aa: AWNDARKAQF

d_call: TRBD2
v_call: TRBV28
cdr3_aa: ASSDSGGALDEQF

d_call: TRBD1
v_call: TRBV5-1
cdr3_aa: ASSLNRGREQY

d_call: .
v_call: TRBV6-1
cdr3_aa: ASSGLSYEQY

d_call: .
v_call: TRBV7-2
cdr3_aa: ASSLGGSEKLF

d_call: TRBD2
v_call: TRBV7-9
cdr3_aa: ASSRGGRSEF

d_call: .
v_call: TRBV28
cdr3_aa: ASSIKGGLPVQETQY

d_call: TRBD2
v_call: TRBV19
cdr3_aa: ASSIDMGGCSTGELF

d_call: .
v_call: TRBV20-1
cdr3_aa: SASGKGDSSTDTQY

d_call: TRBD1
v_call: TRBV6-2/TRBV6-3
cdr3_aa: ASSYGTVDPLSSYEQY

d_call: TRBD1
v_call: TRBV6-1
cdr3_aa: ASSYGQGWGYT

d_call: .
v_call: TRBV7-3
cdr3_aa: ASSLDMNTEAF

d_call: .
v_call: TRBV7-2
cdr3_aa: ASSDGRGASY

d_call: TRBD1
v_call: TRBV12-3/TRBV12-4
cdr3_aa: ASSFGGTGVYEQY

d_call: .
v_call: TRBV7-9
cdr3_aa: ASSPTSANYGYT

d_call: TRBD2
v_call: TRBV11-1
cdr3_aa: ASSTSGSGGSAANVLT

d_call: .
v_call: TRBV28
cdr3_aa: ASSLSRSYNSPLH

d_call: TRBD2
v_call: TRBV4-1
cdr3_aa: ASSPVAASGGVETQY

d_call: .
v_call: TRBV28
cdr3_aa: ASSPPLQGSDGYT

d_call: TRBD1
v_call: TRBV11-2
cdr3_aa: ASSLSTGSNQPQH

d_call: .
v_call: TRBV5-1
cdr3_aa: ASSSQGSDEQY

d_call: .
v_call: TRBV19
cdr3_aa: ASSDSYNQPQH

d_call: TRBD2
v_call: TRBV9
cdr3_aa: ASSARLAGVSGANVLT

d_call: .
v_call: TRBV2
cdr3_aa: ASNLHSVVTGELF

d_call: .
v_call: TRBV18
cdr3_aa: ASSSGGLTSPYNEQF

d_call: .
v_call: TRBV11-2
cdr3_aa: ASSLVVIYEQY

d_call: .
v_call: TRBV28
cdr3_aa: ASSYTGRTEAF

d_call: .
v_call: TRBV4-2
cdr3_aa: ASSQDPRGLRGETQY

d_call: TRBD1
v_call: TRBV28
cdr3_aa: ASGGGTGELF

d_call: .
v_call: TRBV14
cdr3_aa: ASSQQGNTIY

d_call: TRBD2
v_call: TRBV11-1
cdr3_aa: ASSFGLADYNEQF

d_call: TRBD2
v_call: TRBV19
cdr3_aa: ASSLSVLAGGPLGTQY

d_call: TRBD1
v_call: TRBV6-1
cdr3_aa: ASSRLRDRGNEQF